This T cell receptor (beta chain) comes out of a study of blood T cells in healthy people across ages. A second PCR, run for about 7 to 11 cycles, used a sample-barcoded 5' primer plus a J-beta primer mix. MiXCR, run by TCRdb on the 5' RACE reads, gives a single entry per CDR3 protein. The repertoire has approximately 1.5 million distinct CDR3 sequences, roughly 32% of them found once; the top ten carry about 11%. Looked up from germline, CDR1 is SGHRS and CDR2 is YFSETQ. V shed 2 bases and J 1 base; nucleotides not matched to a gene: 2. CDR3 length: 15 residues. This clonotype was sampled from a woman in her twenties or thirties in good health. The chain recombines TRBV5-1 with TRBJ2-4; 8 bases line up with TRBD2. What was sequenced was blood. The DNA of the CDR3 is TGCGCCAGCAGCTTTACTAGCGGTGCCAAAAACATTCAGTACTTC. It is translated as CASSFTSGAKNIQYF.